One TCR beta chain is described in this entry. This entry belongs to a study of blood T cell repertoires in COVID-19. Study overall: Whether acute or convalescent, the COVID-19 samples came from the United States, Italy and Spain. T cells, B-cell-depleted T cells, or PBMCs supplied cDNA or gDNA.

Seattle's enrolled individuals joined amid active infection and were then monitored longitudinally. The authors' processing: Nucleated cell number was recorded as an estimate derived from reference gene primer amplification. Profiling relied on immunoSEQ multiplex PCR, and the TCRdb table lists in-frame clones only, not all of them. The DNA was the basis for D and trimming; V, J and clone size are from that table. The sample has 250,000 to 400,000 clones; roughly 88% are singletons. The germline gives CDR1 GTSNPN, CDR2 SVGIG (reference sequence). J gave up 7 bases and V 1 base, and 8 bases lay outside the gene matches. The CDR3 runs 15 residues.

The clonotype originates from a woman aged 25 to 39 with COVID-19, enrolled during active disease. The V and J genes are TRBV30 and TRBJ1-4, with TRBD1 identical over 8 bases. The sequencing input was peripheral blood. CDR3: CAWSDGQGNGEKLFF. In DNA form, the CDR3 reads TGTGCCTGGAGTGATGGACAGGGAAACGGTGAAAAACTGTTTTTT.